This T cell receptor (beta chain) was recovered during a study of blood T cell repertoires in COVID-19. Whole-study context: There were acute and convalescent COVID-19 samples, and they came from the United States, Italy and Spain. T cells, B-cell-depleted T cells, or PBMCs supplied cDNA or gDNA.

V gave up 7 bases and J gave up 1 base, with 10 bases separating them. The CDR3 covers 12 residues. Per the germline V gene, CDR1 is SQVTM and CDR2 is ANQGSEA. Original handling: Amplification of reference gene primers provided the estimated nucleated cell counts. Profiling relied on immunoSEQ multiplex PCR, and the TCRdb table lists in-frame clones only, not all of them. That table supplies the V and J calls and clone size; D and trimming were determined from the DNA. The top ten hold under 30% of the sample, which has about 59,000 clones, 81% seen once. The receptor was isolated from a woman older than 75 with active or convalescent COVID-19. The J gene is TRBJ1-2, the V gene TRBV29-1; the D gene is possibly TRBD1 (5 bases). The source material was peripheral blood. The CDR3 spells CSGLDSNYGYTF. The CDR3 coding sequence is TGCAGCGGACTCGACAGTAACTATGGCTACACCTTC.